The clone carrying this T cell receptor (beta chain) was seen repeatedly, ten times or more. V was pared by 6 bases and J by 0 bases, with 6 bases between. The germline V gene has CDR1 MDHEN and CDR2 SYDVKM. The CDR3 loop spans 14 amino acids. Next came a second PCR, run for roughly 7 to 12 cycles, which used a sample-barcoded 5' primer along with a J-beta primer mix. With 12 random nucleotides, a template-switch adaptor tagged each individual cDNA molecule. TCRdb processed the 5' RACE reads anew with MiXCR; each CDR3 protein has one entry. Of some 930,000 distinct CDR3 sequences listed, 25% to 35% are singletons. This sample is drawn from a study of blood T cells in healthy people across ages. As for the study in general: About one barcoded beta molecule per two T cells was captured by template switching.

Per-sample PBMC isolation yielded at least 6 million cells. This same sample was also part of a study on T cells of mothers and their children. That publication notes: The study obtained over 8.5 million TCR beta CDR3 reads per mother and about 3 million per child.

Sequenced: blood. V usage is TRBV28 and J usage is TRBJ2-6; D unclear. The TCR originated in a woman in her 40s in good health. CDR3 nucleotide sequence: TGTGCCAGCAGCCCGCTCTCTGGGGCCAACGTCCTGACTTTC. It yields the protein CASSPLSGANVLTF.